The 22 T cell receptor beta chains presented below share a single source sample, sequenced in a study of T cells in Graves' hyperthyroidism and ophthalmopathy (dated by TCRdb to between 2018 and 2021). The library was prepared using multiplex PCR. Sequencing used an Illumina HiSeq 2000. The TCR beta CDR3 regions were amplified from RNA transcripts. The first round of RT-PCR for the TCR CDR3 was performed with the HTBI primer set and the Qiagen OneStep RT-PCR kit. Using fastp at Q25 and MiXCR, TCRdb reprocessed the public reads and kept productive beta chains. Entries that share a CDR3 protein sequence are merged under the most common genes and DNA. This sample lists some 300,000 distinct CDR3 sequences; around 20% were detected once. The ten most abundant clones make up under 45% of the sample. Input material: blood. The source of these receptors is a man aged 45 to 65 with Graves' ophthalmopathy.

This clonotype was seen only once. This chain connects TRBV30 to TRBJ2-5, with 13 bases that match TRBD2. CDR1 and CDR2 (germline): GTSNPN, SVGIG (reference sequence). The CDR3 contains 15 residues. The V and J ends lost 4 bases and 1 base, in that order; junction bases with no gene match: 3. The CDR3 is CAWMGLAGFQETQYF. For the CDR3, the DNA is TGTGCCTGGATGGGACTAGCGGGGTTCCAAGAGACCCAGTACTTC.

The V gene is TRBV27, the J gene TRBJ1-6; D uncertain. Trimming pared 7 bases from V and 0 bases from J, leaving 19 bases between. Germline CDR1 and CDR2: MNHEY and SMNVEV (reference sequence). This CDR3 has 18 amino acids. CDR3 loop: CASKTYTAPSSYNSPLHF. The CDR3 DNA reads TGTGCCAGCAAAACGTATACCGCCCCAAGCTCCTATAATTCACCCCTCCACTTT.

Ten or more counts support this clonotype. The CDR3 DNA sequence: TGTGCCACCAGTGATTTGTTGAACAATGAGCAGTTCTTC. It codes for CATSDLLNNEQFF. This chain joins TRBV24-1 and TRBJ2-1; D remains ambiguous. V lost 0 bases and J 5 bases, leaving 4 bases between the germline ends. This CDR3 contains 13 residues. Germline values: CDR1 KGHDR, CDR2 SFDVKD.

V is TRBV12-3 or TRBV12-4 and J is TRBJ2-3; 10 bases fit TRBD2. After removal of 5 bases from V and 4 bases from J, the junction contained 3 bases not matched to a gene. The CDR3 sequence is 14 residues long. The CDR3 DNA is TGTGCCAGCAGTAATAGCGGGAGGCCAGATACGCAGTATTTT. This codes for CASSNSGRPDTQYF.

This clonotype was detected a few times. This may come from a read error, since a much larger clone is one base off. The gene calls are TRBV30 and TRBJ1-1; TRBD1 might be the D (6 bases). The V gene's germline CDR1 is GTSNPN and CDR2 SVGIG (reference sequence). The CDR3 sequence is 14 residues long. The V and J ends lost 5 bases and 5 bases respectively, with 18 bases between them. The CDR3 DNA is TGTGCCTGGGGTCGGCCGGGGGCTCGGACTGAAGCTTTCTTT. As protein: CAWGRPGARTEAFF. Together with reference TRBV30 and TRBJ1-1, the CDR3 gives the full variable domain: SQTIHQWPATLVQPVGSPLSLECTVEGTSNPNLYWYRQAAGRGLQLLFYSVGIGQISSEVPQNLSASRPQDRQFILSSKKLLLSDSGFYLCAWGRPGARTEAFFGQGTRLTVV.

In this sample, this clonotype turned up many times. The chain employs TRBV7-8 and TRBJ2-1, with 13 bases aligning to TRBD2. Germline values: CDR1 SGHVS, CDR2 FQNEAQ. The V and J ends lost 5 bases and 10 bases, in that order; junction bases with no gene match: 14. This CDR3 contains 17 residues. CDR3: CASSPRTGLAGLGEQFF. The CDR3 bases are TGTGCCAGCAGCCCACGTACGGGACTAGCGGGGTTAGGAGAGCAGTTCTTC.

V usage is TRBV7-9 and J usage is TRBJ1-1, with a possible D match to TRBD1 (6 bases). Per the germline V gene, CDR1 is SEHNR and CDR2 is FQNEAQ (reference sequence). The V gene lost 3 bases and the J gene lost 1 base, with 12 bases spanning the gap. The CDR3 covers 15 residues. In DNA, the CDR3 is TGTGCCAGCAGCTTCCGGGAACAGGGGAACACTGAAGCTTTCTTT. Its protein product is CASSFREQGNTEAFF. Together with reference TRBV7-9 and TRBJ1-1, the CDR3 gives the full variable domain: DTGVSQNPRHKITKRGQNVTFRCDPISEHNRLYWYRQTLGQGPEFLTYFQNEAQLEKSRLLSDRFSAERPKGSFSTLEIQRTEQGDSAMYLCASSFREQGNTEAFFGQGTRLTVV.

V and J are TRBV19 and TRBJ1-2; D possibly corresponds to TRBD1 (5 bases). CDR1 is LNHDA and CDR2 is SQIVND in the germline V gene (reference sequence). Trimming removed 3 bases from V and 6 bases from J, with 11 bases in between. This CDR3 has 13 amino acids. The CDR3, as DNA: TGTGCCAGTAGTATGCAGGGTTTCGATGGCTACACCTTC. This sequence encodes CASSMQGFDGYTF.

The chain has TRBV6-1 and TRBJ1-3; no definite D call. The germline gives CDR1 MNHNS, CDR2 SASEGT. V was shortened by 3 bases and J by 0 bases, with 12 bases between the two germline ends. The CDR3 loop spans 16 amino acids. The CDR3 DNA follows: TGTGCCAGCAGTGATGGACCATTAGGCTCTGGAAACACCATATATTTT. Amino acids: CASSDGPLGSGNTIYF.

This clonotype was counted at least ten times. This chain connects TRBV15 to TRBJ2-5; 14 positions agree with TRBD2. Germline V CDR1 and CDR2: LNHNV, YYDKDF (reference sequence). The CDR3 is 18 amino acids. The trim removed 7 bases at V and 4 bases at J, leaving 14 bases unmatched. CDR3: CATNRDVGTSGRGETQYF. The CDR3, as DNA: TGTGCCACCAACCGGGACGTCGGGACTAGCGGGAGAGGAGAGACCCAGTACTTC.

This clonotype came up a few times. This chain links TRBV27 with TRBJ1-1; 9 bases line up with TRBD1. Losses at the gene ends were 8 bases for V and 5 bases for J; bases not matched to a gene: 12. Per germline, CDR1 MNHEY and CDR2 SMNVEV (reference sequence). The CDR3 loop spans 15 amino acids. CDR3 region: CASARTGEFWTEAFF. CDR3 DNA sequence: TGTGCCAGCGCACGGACAGGGGAATTTTGGACTGAAGCTTTCTTT.

This chain links TRBV6-2 or TRBV6-3 with TRBJ2-1; a weak D match, TRBD2 (5 bases). This CDR3 is built from 13 residues. Germline assignment: CDR1 MNHEY and CDR2 SVGEGT. Trimming took 0 bases from V and 10 from J, leaving 10 bases between them. CDR3 amino acids: CASSYSILEEQFF. CDR3 coding DNA: TGTGCCAGCAGTTACTCTATACTAGAAGAGCAGTTCTTC.

The chain links TRBV28 to TRBJ1-6, with 8 bases identical to TRBD1. Germline V gene data show CDR1 as MDHEN and CDR2 as SYDVKM. V gave up 7 bases and J gave up 8 bases; unmatched junction bases: 10. This CDR3 comprises 15 residues. The CDR3 nucleotides are TGTGCCAGCAAAAGTGGACAGGGCCCTTATTCACCCCTCCACTTT. Protein sequence: CASKSGQGPYSPLHF.

The chain uses TRBV20-1 and TRBJ2-5; D not resolved. There are 14 residues in the CDR3. V lost 2 bases to trimming and J lost 2 bases, with 12 bases between them. Germline V gene lookup returns CDR1 DFQATT and CDR2 SNEGSKA (reference sequence). Here the CDR3 DNA reads TGCAGTGCTAGACTGCCCCCGATACAAGAGACCCAGTACTTC. Translation: CSARLPPIQETQYF.

The chain combines TRBV19 with TRBJ1-2; D gene ambiguous. Germline V gene data show CDR1 as LNHDA and CDR2 as SQIVND (reference sequence). This CDR3 has 15 amino acids. Trimming left V 3 bases short and J 5 bases short, with 16 bases between. CDR3: CASSIDISALYGYTF. CDR3 nucleotide sequence: TGTGCCAGTAGTATCGACATTAGCGCTCTATATGGCTACACCTTC.

In this sample, this clonotype turned up many times. J is TRBJ2-3 and V is TRBV30; 8 nucleotides line up with TRBD2. CDR1 is GTSNPN and CDR2 is SVGIG in the germline V gene (reference sequence). The CDR3 length is 13 residues. V lost 7 bases to trimming and J lost 4 bases; unmatched junction nucleotides: 7. CDR3 in amino acids: CALASGGADTQYF. CDR3 coding DNA: TGTGCCTTGGCGTCGGGGGGGGCAGATACGCAGTATTTT.

This clonotype showed up many times. J is TRBJ2-1 and V is TRBV5-1, with 11 nucleotides matching TRBD2. Germline lookup yields CDR1 SGHRS and CDR2 YFSETQ. There are 15 residues in the CDR3. The ends lost 7 bases at V and 5 bases at J; junction bases unmatched: 8. The CDR3 region is CASGQTSGVNNEQFF. CDR3 DNA sequence: TGCGCCAGCGGCCAGACTAGCGGGGTGAACAATGAGCAGTTCTTC. Variable domain in full (rest from reference TRBV5-1 and TRBJ2-1): KAGVTQTPRYLIKTRGQQVTLSCSPISGHRSVSWYQQTPGQGLQFLFEYFSETQRNKGNFPGRFSGRQFSNSRSEMNVSTLELGDSALYLCASGQTSGVNNEQFFGPGTRLTVL.

V is TRBV20-1 and J is TRBJ2-7; 12 nucleotides agree with TRBD2. The germline gives CDR1 DFQATT, CDR2 SNEGSKA (reference sequence). This CDR3 contains 14 residues. The junction had 12 bases not matched to a gene; V was cut back by 6 bases and J by 9 bases. The CDR3 region is CSARQGASGRVQYF. CDR3 DNA sequence: TGCAGTGCCCGCCAGGGGGCTAGCGGGAGGGTGCAGTACTTC.

This clonotype was recorded many times. V is TRBV3-1 and J is TRBJ1-4, with D possibly matching TRBD1 (5 bases). The germline V gene has CDR1 LGHDT and CDR2 YNNKEL (reference sequence). V gave up 1 base and J gave up 0 bases, with 15 bases separating them. The CDR3 spans 18 residues. This CDR3 is CASSQVLGRPATNEKLFF. For the CDR3, the DNA is TGTGCCAGCAGCCAAGTTTTGGGGCGTCCTGCAACTAATGAAAAACTGTTTTTT.

The V gene is TRBV20-1, the J gene TRBJ1-3, with D unclear. Germline CDR1 is DFQATT and CDR2 is SNEGSKA (reference sequence). Trimming pared 7 bases from V and 4 bases from J, leaving 14 bases between. The CDR3 sequence is 13 residues long. In DNA form, the CDR3 reads TGCAGTGTCCGGCGCCTAGAAGGAAACACCATATATTTT. This gives the protein CSVRRLEGNTIYF.

This clonotype has at least ten counts. The rearrangement links TRBV2 to TRBJ1-6; unclear D gene. The CDR3 totals 14 residues. Germline lookup yields CDR1 SNHLY and CDR2 FYNNEI. V was cut by 1 base and J by 7 bases, with 8 bases left in between. Here the CDR3 reads CASSEGPHNSPLHF. CDR3 coding DNA: TGTGCCAGCAGTGAAGGGCCGCACAATTCACCCCTCCACTTT. Looking up the rest from reference TRBV2 and TRBJ1-6 gives the full variable domain: EPEVTQTPSHQVTQMGQEVILRCVPISNHLYFYWYRQILGQKVEFLVSFYNNEISEKSEIFDDQFSVERPDGSNFTLKIRSTKLEDSAMYFCASSEGPHNSPLHFGNGTRLTVT.

The CDR3 DNA reads as TGTGCCAGCAGTTTTGCGCGGGCAGATACGCAGTATTTT. Translated, it gives CASSFARADTQYF. V and J are TRBV12-3 or TRBV12-4 and TRBJ2-3; a possible D gene is TRBD2 (5 bases). This CDR3 contains 13 residues. Trimming took 3 bases from V and 4 from J, leaving 8 bases between them.